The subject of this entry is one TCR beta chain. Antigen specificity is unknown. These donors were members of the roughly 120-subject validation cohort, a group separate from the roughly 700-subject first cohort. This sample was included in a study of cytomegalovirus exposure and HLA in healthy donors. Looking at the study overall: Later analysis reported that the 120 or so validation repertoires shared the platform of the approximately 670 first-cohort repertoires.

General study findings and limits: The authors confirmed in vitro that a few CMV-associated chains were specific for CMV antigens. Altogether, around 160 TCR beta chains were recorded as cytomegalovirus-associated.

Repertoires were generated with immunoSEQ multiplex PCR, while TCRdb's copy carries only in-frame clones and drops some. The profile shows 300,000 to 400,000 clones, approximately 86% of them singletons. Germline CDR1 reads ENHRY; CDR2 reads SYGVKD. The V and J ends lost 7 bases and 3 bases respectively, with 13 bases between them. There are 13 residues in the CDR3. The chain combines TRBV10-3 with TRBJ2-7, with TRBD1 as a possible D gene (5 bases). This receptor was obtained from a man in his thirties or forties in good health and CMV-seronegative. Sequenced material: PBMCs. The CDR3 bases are TGTGCCATCAAGAACGACAGAGACTACGAGCAGTACTTC. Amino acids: CAIKNDRDYEQYF.